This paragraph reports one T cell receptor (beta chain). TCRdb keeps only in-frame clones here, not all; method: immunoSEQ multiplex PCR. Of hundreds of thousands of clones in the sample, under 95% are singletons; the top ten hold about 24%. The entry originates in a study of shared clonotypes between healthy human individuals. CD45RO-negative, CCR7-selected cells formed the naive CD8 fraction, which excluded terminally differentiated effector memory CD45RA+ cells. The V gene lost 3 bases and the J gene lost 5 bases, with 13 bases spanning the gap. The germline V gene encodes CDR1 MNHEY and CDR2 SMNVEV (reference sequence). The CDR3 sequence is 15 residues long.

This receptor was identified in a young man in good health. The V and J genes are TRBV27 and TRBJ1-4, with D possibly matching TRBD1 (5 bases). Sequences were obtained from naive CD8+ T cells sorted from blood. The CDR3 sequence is CASSFRDQLNEKLFF. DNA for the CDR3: TGTGCCAGCAGTTTCAGGGACCAACTCAATGAAAAACTGTTTTTT.